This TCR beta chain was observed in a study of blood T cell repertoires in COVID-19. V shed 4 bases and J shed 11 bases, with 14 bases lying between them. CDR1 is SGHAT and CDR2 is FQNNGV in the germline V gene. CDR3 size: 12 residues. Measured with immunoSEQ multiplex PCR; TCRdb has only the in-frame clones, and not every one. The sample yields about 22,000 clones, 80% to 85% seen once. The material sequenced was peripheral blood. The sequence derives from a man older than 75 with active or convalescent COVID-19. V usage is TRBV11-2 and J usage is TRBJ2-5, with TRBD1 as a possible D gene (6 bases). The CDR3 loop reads CASSSRTERQYF. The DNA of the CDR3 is TGTGCCAGCAGCTCCCGGACAGAACGACAGTACTTC. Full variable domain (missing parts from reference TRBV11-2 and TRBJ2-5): EAGVAQSPRYKIIEKRQSVAFWCNPISGHATLYWYQQILGQGPKLLIQFQNNGVVDDSQLPKDRFSAERLKGVDSTLKIQPAKLEDSAVYLCASSSRTERQYFGPGTRLLVL.